A selection of T cell receptor beta chains follows, all from one sample in a study of post-analysis software for immune sequencing data. Via MiXCR, TCRdb re-called the PCR reads, giving one row per CDR3 protein. Among 400,000 to 500,000 distinct CDR3 sequences listed, approximately 39% were seen once. What was sequenced was blood. These TCRs come from a girl between 2 and 10 years old with multiple sclerosis. Each CDR3 is given with its conserved first and last residue. D genes are given only for firm matches.

CDR3	J	V	D
CASSYRGRATGELFF	TRBJ2-2	TRBV6-5	NA
CATSDPNGLISPNEQFF	TRBJ2-1	TRBV24-1	NA
CASSFTLTVPNEKLFF	TRBJ1-4	TRBV12-3/TRBV12-4	NA
CASSFETGRRYGYTF	TRBJ1-2	TRBV5-1	NA
CASSQEYRAHMNTEAFF	TRBJ1-1	TRBV4-3	NA
CASKSGDEQYF	TRBJ2-7	TRBV19	TRBD2
CASSLWTRSGANVLTF	TRBJ2-6	TRBV3-1	NA
CASSLGSLTASYEQYF	TRBJ2-7	TRBV11-2	NA
CASSYSGTGLYEQYF	TRBJ2-7	TRBV6-5	TRBD1
CASSQTSGGQETQYF	TRBJ2-5	TRBV14	TRBD2
CASSSWTGLGHEQYF	TRBJ2-7	TRBV5-1	TRBD1
CASSPVQGSTDTQYF	TRBJ2-3	TRBV4-1	NA
CASSYTGRVETQYF	TRBJ2-5	TRBV6-2/TRBV6-3	NA
CASAQLGVGNTEAFF	TRBJ1-1	TRBV12-5	NA
CASSFSPQETQYF	TRBJ2-5	TRBV7-6	NA
CSVPSRGEVYGYTF	TRBJ1-2	TRBV29-1	NA
CASSYRTSIETQYF	NA	TRBV6-5	NA
CSVEVIGDSYGYTF	TRBJ1-2	TRBV29-1	NA
CSVKTSRDYYNEQFF	TRBJ2-1	TRBV29-1	TRBD2
CASRTRHAGYTF	TRBJ1-2	TRBV5-6	NA
CATGFAGEETQYF	TRBJ2-5	TRBV12-3/TRBV12-4	TRBD2
CASSALQGANVKNIQYF	TRBJ2-4	TRBV7-8	TRBD1
CASSLAPGRVAVREQFF	TRBJ2-1	TRBV5-6	NA
CASSEDGKETQYF	TRBJ2-5	TRBV25-1	NA
CASSQDVSGRLQETQYF	TRBJ2-5	TRBV14	TRBD2
CASSQDLRGHEQYF	TRBJ2-7	TRBV3-1	NA
CASSGGRNEQYF	TRBJ2-7	TRBV7-9	TRBD2
CASSLLGQSLAMGETQYF	TRBJ2-5	TRBV12-3/TRBV12-4	NA
CASSQGSGGDYEQYF	TRBJ2-7	TRBV4-2	TRBD2
CASSFRGGVTEAFF	TRBJ1-1	TRBV28	NA
CASSQQGINEKLFF	TRBJ1-4	TRBV12-3/TRBV12-4	TRBD1
CASSLDSSERVGEQFF	TRBJ2-1	TRBV27	NA
CASSFGATPVNEKLFF	TRBJ1-4	TRBV28	NA
CASSFWTDYDQYF	TRBJ2-5	TRBV5-5	NA
CASSEAVLAGYNEQFF	TRBJ2-1	TRBV2	TRBD2
CASSQTGGTDTQYF	TRBJ2-3	TRBV12-3/TRBV12-4	TRBD1
CASSLLPGQGTYEQYF	TRBJ2-7	TRBV7-9	TRBD1
CASSFLGSEADTQYF	TRBJ2-3	TRBV7-9	NA
CSVEWRYEQYF	TRBJ2-7	TRBV29-1	NA
CSARPPGLEYEQYF	TRBJ2-7	TRBV20-1	TRBD2
CASSEGTVFYGYTF	TRBJ1-2	TRBV6-1	NA
CASSSLRDRGYEQYF	NA	TRBV5-1	TRBD1
CASSPPAGNTEAFF	TRBJ1-1	TRBV12-3/TRBV12-4	NA
CASRRGDRGQYEQYF	TRBJ2-7	TRBV7-2	TRBD1
CASSELARGYGYTF	TRBJ1-2	TRBV25-1	NA
CASSPGISYNEQFF	TRBJ2-1	TRBV7-2	NA
CASNPRRQGKGYTF	TRBJ1-2	TRBV6-1	TRBD1
CSAQKSGTGRMYSNQPQHF	TRBJ1-5	TRBV20-1	TRBD1
CSVDQSSYNEQFF	TRBJ2-1	TRBV29-1	NA
CASSFWPGGADYNEQFF	TRBJ2-1	TRBV28	TRBD1
CASSPRDSFQPQHF	TRBJ1-5	TRBV12-3/TRBV12-4	TRBD1
CAISDRTSGRSYEQYF	TRBJ2-7	TRBV10-3	TRBD2
CASSPDRGRVNEKLFF	TRBJ1-4	TRBV5-1	TRBD1
CASSPGQAEDEKLFF	TRBJ1-4	TRBV12-3/TRBV12-4	TRBD1
CASSLAPNTGGYTF	TRBJ1-2	TRBV12-3/TRBV12-4	NA